A selection of T cell receptor beta chains follows, all from one sample in a study of cytomegalovirus exposure and HLA in healthy donors. TCRdb keeps only in-frame clones here, not all; method: immunoSEQ multiplex PCR. Of nearly 95,000 clones in the sample, about 60% were seen once. Sequenced material: PBMCs. Receptor source: a woman aged 30 to 39 in good health and CMV-seronegative. CDR3s include the opening cysteine and the closing phenylalanine or tryptophan. D genes are given only for firm matches. Rows may omit the clone size; those that give it use once, few, many or a size class.

d_call j_call v_call clone_size cdr3_nt cdr3_aa
NA TRBJ2-2 TRBV2 NA TGTGCCAGCAGTCTAAAGATGAACACCGGGGAGCTGTTTTTT CASSLKMNTGELFF
NA TRBJ2-5 TRBV18 NA TGTGCCAGCTCACCACCGCAAAGCGCCGTATTACAAGAGACCCAGTACTTC CASSPPQSAVLQETQYF
TRBD1 TRBJ1-2 TRBV27 NA TGTGCCAGCAGAGACAGGGTTGAGGGCAACTATGGCTACACCTTC CASRDRVEGNYGYTF
TRBD1 TRBJ1-5 TRBV6-5 NA TGTGCCAGCAGTTACCTACAGGGGGCAGGGCCCCAGCATTTT CASSYLQGAGPQHF
TRBD1 TRBJ2-1 TRBV29-1 NA TGCAGCGTACCTACAGGGGGGAGCTCCTACAATGAGCAGTTCTTC CSVPTGGSSYNEQFF
TRBD1 TRBJ2-1 TRBV6-5 few TGTGCCAGCAGGGGGACAGGGCGCAATGAGCAGTTCTTC CASRGTGRNEQFF
TRBD2 TRBJ2-3 TRBV7-7 NA TGTGCCAGCAGCAGGGGGACTAGCGGGAGAACAGATACGCAGTATTTT CASSRGTSGRTDTQYF
NA TRBJ1-5 TRBV6-5 NA TGTGCCAGCAGTTTCACAGGGCCCAATCAGCCCCAGCATTTT CASSFTGPNQPQHF
TRBD1 TRBJ1-2 TRBV11-2 NA TGTGCCAGCAGCCTCGACAGGGGGCTTGGCTACACCTTC CASSLDRGLGYTF
TRBD1 TRBJ1-6 TRBV19 NA TGTGCCAGTAGTATCCGGGACAGTAATTCACCCCTCCACTTT CASSIRDSNSPLHF
TRBD1 TRBJ2-2 TRBV27 NA TGTGCCAGCAGTCTAAGGAACAGGGGCACCGGGGAGCTGCTTTTT CASSLRNRGTGELLF
TRBD1 TRBJ2-7 TRBV10-3 NA TGTGCCATCAGGGGTGGACAGGGGGCCTACGAGCAGTACTTC CAIRGGQGAYEQYF
NA TRBJ2-5 TRBV7-2 NA TGTGCCAGCAGCTTAGATGGGACGGGGGTGGAGACCCAGTACTTC CASSLDGTGVETQYF
TRBD2 TRBJ2-3 TRBV27 NA TGTGCCAGCAGTCAATATAGCGGGCTCCTCACAGATACGCAGTATTTT CASSQYSGLLTDTQYF
NA TRBJ1-2 TRBV5-6 NA TGTGCCAGCAGCACCTACAGGAACTATGGCTACACCTTC CASSTYRNYGYTF
TRBD1 TRBJ2-3 TRBV5-6 NA TGTGCCAGCAGACCTCGACAGGGGGCGAGAGATACGCAGTATTTT CASRPRQGARDTQYF
TRBD2 TRBJ2-1 TRBV6-5 once TGTGCCAGCAGTTTGGATAGCGGGATAAATGAGCAGTTCTTC CASSLDSGINEQFF
TRBD2 TRBJ2-7 TRBV5-1 few TGCGCCAGCAGCCCGGCCGGGACTAGCGGGTTACAAAGCTACGAGCAGTACTTC CASSPAGTSGLQSYEQYF
NA TRBJ1-2 TRBV6-6 NA TGTGCCAGCAGTTTGGACAGCCGCGGAGGCTACACCTTC CASSLDSRGGYTF
TRBD1 TRBJ2-7 TRBV2 NA TGTGCCAGCAGTGCGGGACAGGATTACTCCTACGAGCAGTACTTC CASSAGQDYSYEQYF
NA TRBJ1-2 TRBV11-2 few TGTGCCAGCAGCCCTTCGGGGGGGAACTATGGCTACACCTTC CASSPSGGNYGYTF
NA TRBJ2-1 TRBV6-1 NA TGTGCCAGCAGTGATACCGGGGTCTACAATGAGCAGTTCTTC CASSDTGVYNEQFF
NA TRBJ2-3 TRBV9 NA TGTGCCAGCAGCGTAGGTGGTAGCGGTAGGACAGATACGCAGTATTTT CASSVGGSGRTDTQYF
TRBD1 TRBJ2-7 TRBV6-1 once TGTGCCAGCAGTGTGGTCACAGGGGGCGCTTCCTACGAGCAGTACTTC CASSVVTGGASYEQYF
NA TRBJ1-4 TRBV5-5 NA TGTGCCAGCAGCTTGGCCCCCGGGACAAGGTTTCGCGAACTGTTTTTT CASSLAPGTRFRELFF
NA TRBJ2-7 TRBV10-2 few TGCGCCAGCAGGCTCAGGGTTGGTGATAGCTACGAGCAGTACTTC CASRLRVGDSYEQYF
TRBD1 TRBJ2-1 TRBV7-2 NA TGTGCCAGCAGCCGAGGGGGCGGCCGGGGACCTCTAACAATGAAGCAGTTCTTC CASSRGGGRGPLTMKQFF
NA TRBJ1-2 TRBV9 NA TGTGCCAGCAGCGGAGCGCGGACAGTCTATGGCTACACCTTC CASSGARTVYGYTF